The sequence of this T cell receptor beta chain was determined in a study of T cell responses to AZD1222 COVID-19 vaccine. Only one count was recorded for this clone. CDR1 is SEHNR, CDR2 FQNEAQ, per germline (reference sequence). The CDR3 totals 17 residues. Trimming pared 1 base from V and 8 bases from J, leaving 18 bases between. Produced via immunoSEQ multiplex PCR; TCRdb's table is partial and in-frame only. The sample includes roughly 150,000 clones, 88% of them seen just once. The rearrangement joins TRBV7-9 to TRBJ1-6; D gene unclear. The specimen comprised peripheral blood, sampled on day 0 of AZD1222 vaccination. This clonotype originated in an adult in good health. For the CDR3, the DNA is TGTGCCAGCAGCTTAGGCGTGGACCCAACTATGGATTCACCCCTCCACTTT. The encoded protein is CASSLGVDPTMDSPLHF.